This TCR beta chain derives from a study of T-cell memory formation after mild COVID-19. Each CDR3 protein gets one entry after TCRdb re-called the 5' RACE reads with MiXCR. Of about 400,000 distinct CDR3 sequences in the sample, less than 25% were seen once. This clonotype occurred a few times. Trimming took off 4 bases at V and 3 bases at J, with 20 bases between the two ends. Germline V gene lookup returns CDR1 SGHRS and CDR2 YFSETQ. The CDR3 loop spans 16 amino acids. The receptor comes from an adult woman who had mild COVID-19 (a few samples of this study predate the infection). Cell type and time point are not known. The chain couples TRBV5-1 to TRBJ2-7; D could derive from TRBD1 or TRBD2 (5 bases each). The sample comprised PBMCs or a T cell subset sorted from them (not recorded which). CDR3 DNA sequence: TGCGCCAGCAGCAGCCCGTTCCGAGGGGCCCACTACGAGCAGTACTTC. It translates to CASSSPFRGAHYEQYF.